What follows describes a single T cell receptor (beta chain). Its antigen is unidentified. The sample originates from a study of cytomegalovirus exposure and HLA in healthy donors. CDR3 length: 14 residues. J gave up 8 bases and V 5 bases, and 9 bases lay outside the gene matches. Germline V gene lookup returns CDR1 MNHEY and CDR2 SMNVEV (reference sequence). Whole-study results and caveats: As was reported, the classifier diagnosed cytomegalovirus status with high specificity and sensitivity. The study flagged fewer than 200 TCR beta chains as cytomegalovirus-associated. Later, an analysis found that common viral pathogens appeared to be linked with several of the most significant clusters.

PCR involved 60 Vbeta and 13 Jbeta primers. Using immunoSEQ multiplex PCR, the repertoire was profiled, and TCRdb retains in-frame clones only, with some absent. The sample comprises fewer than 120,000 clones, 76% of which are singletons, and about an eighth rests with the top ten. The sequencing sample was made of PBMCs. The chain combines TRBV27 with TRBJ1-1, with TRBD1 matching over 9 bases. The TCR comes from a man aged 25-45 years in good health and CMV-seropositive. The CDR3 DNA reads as TGTGCCAGCAGTCTAACCGGGACAGGGAGAGAAGCTTTCTTT. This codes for CASSLTGTGREAFF.